These 8 T cell receptor beta chains came from one sample sequenced in a study of shared clonotypes between healthy human individuals. Assay: immunoSEQ multiplex PCR; the TCRdb copy retains only in-frame clones and omits some. The sample has roughly 720,000 clones; 90% are singletons. The sequenced sample consisted of memory CD8+ T cells from PBMCs. As to subset: CD45RO+ cells pooled with CCR7-negative TemRA cells. These receptors were taken from a man in his late teens or twenties in good health. Some clones in this sample may be carry-over from other donors' samples.

The V and J genes are TRBV7-4 and TRBJ2-3, with D unclear. Germline V gene data show CDR1 as SGHVT and CDR2 as SQSDAQ. V was trimmed by 4 bases and J by 4 bases, leaving 12 bases between them. The CDR3 runs to 14 residues. CDR3 in DNA: TGTGCCAGCAGCTCTTGGGTCAAAGCAGATACGCAGTATTTT. It translates to CASSSWVKADTQYF.

This CDR3 is CASSLRKAGLEQYF. For the CDR3, the DNA is TGTGCCAGCAGCCTGAGGAAGGCGGGACTGGAGCAGTACTTC. The rearrangement uses TRBV7-9 and TRBJ2-7, with D perhaps matching TRBD2 (6 bases). With 5 bases removed from V and 7 bases from J, the gap between germline ends came to 18 bases. The CDR3 totals 14 residues. Germline CDR1 is SEHNR and CDR2 is FQNEAQ (reference sequence).

V usage is TRBV27 and J usage is TRBJ2-1, with 11 bases aligning to TRBD2. V shed 6 bases and J 4 bases; nucleotides not matched to a gene: 5. The CDR3 length is 15 residues. Germline loops: CDR1 MNHEY, CDR2 SMNVEV (reference sequence). The CDR3 reads CASRPGLAGYNEQFF. The CDR3 region has the DNA TGTGCCAGCAGGCCAGGACTAGCGGGTTACAATGAGCAGTTCTTC.

This chain connects TRBV15 to TRBJ1-4; 10 bases match TRBD1. Germline CDR1 reads LNHNV; CDR2 reads YYDKDF (reference sequence). This CDR3 comprises 16 residues. J lost 1 base, V lost 4 bases, and 3 bases had no gene match. CDR3: CATSIDRGRTNEKLFF. CDR3 bases: TGTGCCACCAGCATAGACAGGGGGCGAACTAATGAAAAACTGTTTTTT.

The V and J genes are TRBV28 and TRBJ2-2, with 11 bases matching TRBD1. The CDR3 has 19 amino acids. Trimming took 4 bases from V and 5 from J; bases not matched to a gene: 15. CDR1 is MDHEN, CDR2 SYDVKM, per germline. CDR3 nucleotides: TGTGCCAGCAGTTACAGCTCCCCCCGGGACAGGGGGGGTACCGGGGAGCTGTTTTTT. Protein sequence: CASSYSSPRDRGGTGELFF.

The rearrangement uses TRBV7-9 and TRBJ2-1; either TRBD1 or TRBD2 may fit D (6 bases each). V lost 2 bases, J lost 10 bases, and 30 bases lay in between. This CDR3 spans 19 amino acids. Germline CDR1 and CDR2: SEHNR and FQNEAQ (reference sequence). The CDR3 loop reads CASSLLSWGAQNTYGEQFF. Written as DNA, the CDR3 is TGTGCCAGCAGCTTATTAAGTTGGGGGGCCCAGAATACATATGGGGAGCAGTTCTTC.

A word on this clone: The identical CDR3 is also encoded by other nucleotide sequences in the sample. The chain joins TRBV28 to TRBJ1-5; D is unclear. The CDR3 sequence is 13 residues long. Germline V gene data show CDR1 as MDHEN and CDR2 as SYDVKM. With 4 bases removed from V and 2 bases from J, the gap between germline ends came to 6 bases. The CDR3 bases are TGTGCCAGCAGTTCCCTCGGCAATCAGCCCCAGCATTTT. This encodes CASSSLGNQPQHF.

The chain joins TRBV27 to TRBJ2-5; D possibly matches TRBD1 or TRBD2 (6 bases each). V was clipped by 5 bases and J by 2 bases, with 21 bases between them. Germline values: CDR1 MNHEY, CDR2 SMNVEV (reference sequence). The CDR3 consists of 17 residues. The CDR3 DNA is TGTGCCAGCAGTCCCCTGCAGGGCCGGGGGCCACAAGAGACCCAGTACTTC. It is translated as CASSPLQGRGPQETQYF.